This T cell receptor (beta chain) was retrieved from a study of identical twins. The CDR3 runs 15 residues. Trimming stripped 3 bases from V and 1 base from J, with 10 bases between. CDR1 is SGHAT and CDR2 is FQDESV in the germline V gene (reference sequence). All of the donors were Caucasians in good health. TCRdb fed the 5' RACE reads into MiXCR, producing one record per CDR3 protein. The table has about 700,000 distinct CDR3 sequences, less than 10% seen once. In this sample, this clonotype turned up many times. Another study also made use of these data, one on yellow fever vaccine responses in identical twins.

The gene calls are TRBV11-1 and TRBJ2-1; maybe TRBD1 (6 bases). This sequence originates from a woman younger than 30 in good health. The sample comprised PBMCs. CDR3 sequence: CASSLGAKSYNEQFF. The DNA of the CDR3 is TGTGCCAGCAGCTTGGGGGCCAAGTCCTACAATGAGCAGTTCTTC.